The clone carrying this T cell receptor (beta chain) was seen repeatedly, ten times or more. Its antigen is undetermined. The data were taken from a study of Graves' ophthalmopathy and Graves' hyperthyroidism. Study details: Hyperthyroidism was considered stable when no ophthalmopathy appeared within 18 months of follow-up. General study results and limits: Most expanded clonotypes in thyroid above 0.001 frequency also showed up in blood. Prediction of ophthalmopathy progression reached approximately 64% sensitivity and nearly 75% specificity.

Enrollment excluded any patients with other autoimmune diseases, uncontrolled infections, pregnancy or lactation. The V gene's germline CDR1 is DFQATT and CDR2 SNEGSKA (reference sequence). The length of the CDR3 is 15 residues. Germline trimming cut 1 base from V and 7 bases from J; bases unmatched to any gene: 8. Investigators amplified TCR beta CDR3 regions from RNA transcripts. HTBI primers served in a first-round RT-PCR, which a second-round multiplex PCR followed. A single record per CDR3 protein comes from TCRdb applying MiXCR to the multiplex PCR reads. Of 560,000 or so distinct CDR3 sequences detected, 35% to 45% appear once; the ten largest clones hold about 4%.

The J gene is TRBJ2-7, the V gene TRBV20-1; the match to TRBD1 covers 12 bases. The sequence was collected from an adult man with Graves' hyperthyroidism. The sequencing sample was made of peripheral blood or thyroid tissue (not recorded which). The CDR3 region has the DNA TGCAGTGCTAGAGGGACGGGACAGGGGGCAAGGGAGCAGTACTTC. It translates to CSARGTGQGAREQYF.